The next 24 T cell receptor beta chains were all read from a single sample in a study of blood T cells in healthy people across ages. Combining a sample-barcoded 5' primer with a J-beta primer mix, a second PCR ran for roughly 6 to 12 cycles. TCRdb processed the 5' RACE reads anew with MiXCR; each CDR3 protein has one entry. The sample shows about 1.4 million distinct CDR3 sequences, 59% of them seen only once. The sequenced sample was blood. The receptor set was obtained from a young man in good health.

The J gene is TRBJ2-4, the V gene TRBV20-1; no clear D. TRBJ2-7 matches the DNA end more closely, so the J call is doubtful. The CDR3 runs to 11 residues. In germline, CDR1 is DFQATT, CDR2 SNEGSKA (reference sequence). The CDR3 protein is CSASLGAEQYF. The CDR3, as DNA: TGCAGTGCTAGTCTGGGTGCCGAGCAGTACTTC.

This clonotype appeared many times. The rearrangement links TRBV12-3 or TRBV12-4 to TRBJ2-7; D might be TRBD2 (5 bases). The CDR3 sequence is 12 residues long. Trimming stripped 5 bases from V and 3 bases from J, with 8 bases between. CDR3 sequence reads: CASSPTNYEQYF. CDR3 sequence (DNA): TGTGCCAGCAGTCCGACTAACTACGAGCAGTACTTC.

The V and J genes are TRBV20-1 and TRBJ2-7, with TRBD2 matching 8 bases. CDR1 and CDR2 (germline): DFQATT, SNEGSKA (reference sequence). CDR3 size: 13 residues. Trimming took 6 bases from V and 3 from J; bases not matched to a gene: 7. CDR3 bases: TGCAGTGCAGCCCCCGGGACTAGCTACGAGCAGTACTTC. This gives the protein CSAAPGTSYEQYF.

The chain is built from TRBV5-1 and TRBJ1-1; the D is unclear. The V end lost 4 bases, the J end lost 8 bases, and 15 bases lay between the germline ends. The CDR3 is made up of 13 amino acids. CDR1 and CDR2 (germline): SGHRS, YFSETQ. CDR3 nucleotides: TGCGCCAGCAGCCCCCTTGGCACCAAGGAAGCTTTCTTT. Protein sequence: CASSPLGTKEAFF. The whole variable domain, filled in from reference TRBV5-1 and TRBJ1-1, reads KAGVTQTPRYLIKTRGQQVTLSCSPISGHRSVSWYQQTPGQGLQFLFEYFSETQRNKGNFPGRFSGRQFSNSRSEMNVSTLELGDSALYLCASSPLGTKEAFFGQGTRLTVV.

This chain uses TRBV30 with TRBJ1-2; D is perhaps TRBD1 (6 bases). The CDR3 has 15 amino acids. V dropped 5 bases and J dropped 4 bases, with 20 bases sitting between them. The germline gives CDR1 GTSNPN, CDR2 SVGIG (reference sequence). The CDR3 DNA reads TGTGCCTGGGACAACCTAGGGGACACAGGCTATGGCTACACCTTC. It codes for CAWDNLGDTGYGYTF.

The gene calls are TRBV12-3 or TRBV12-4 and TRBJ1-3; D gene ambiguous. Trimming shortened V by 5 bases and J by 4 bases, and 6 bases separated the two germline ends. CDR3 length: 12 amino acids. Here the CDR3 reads CASSKPGNTIYF. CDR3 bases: TGTGCCAGCAGTAAGCCCGGAAACACCATATATTTT.

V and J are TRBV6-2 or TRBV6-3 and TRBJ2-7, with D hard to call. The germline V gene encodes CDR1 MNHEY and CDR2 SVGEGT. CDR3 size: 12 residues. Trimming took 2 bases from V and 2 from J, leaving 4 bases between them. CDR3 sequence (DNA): TGTGCCAGCAGTTACCCTACCTACGAGCAGTACTTC. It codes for CASSYPTYEQYF.

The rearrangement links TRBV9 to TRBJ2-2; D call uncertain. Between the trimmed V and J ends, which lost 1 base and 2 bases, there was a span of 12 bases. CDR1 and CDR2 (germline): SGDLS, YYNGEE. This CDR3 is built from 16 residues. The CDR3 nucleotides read TGTGCCAGCAGCGTAAGGTCGGGCAGAAACACCGGGGAGCTGTTTTTT. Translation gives CASSVRSGRNTGELFF.

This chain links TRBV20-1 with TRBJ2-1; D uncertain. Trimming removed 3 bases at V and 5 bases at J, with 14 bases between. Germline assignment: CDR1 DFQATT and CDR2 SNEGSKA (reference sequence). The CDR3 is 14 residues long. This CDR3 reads CSARNRVLNNEQFF. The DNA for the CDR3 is TGCAGTGCTAGGAACCGGGTCCTAAACAATGAGCAGTTCTTC.

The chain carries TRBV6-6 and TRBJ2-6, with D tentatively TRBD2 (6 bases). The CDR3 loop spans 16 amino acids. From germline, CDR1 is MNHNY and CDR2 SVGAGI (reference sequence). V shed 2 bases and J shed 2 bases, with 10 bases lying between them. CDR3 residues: CASSYPGGTGANVLTF. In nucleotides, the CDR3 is TGTGCCAGCAGTTACCCCGGGGGAACTGGGGCCAACGTCCTGACTTTC.

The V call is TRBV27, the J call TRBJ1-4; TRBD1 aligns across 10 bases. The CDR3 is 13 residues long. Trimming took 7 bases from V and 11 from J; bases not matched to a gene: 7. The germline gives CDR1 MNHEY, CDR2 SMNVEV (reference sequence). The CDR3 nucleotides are TGTGCCAGCACCGGGACAGGGGAGGGGAAACTGTTTTTT. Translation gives CASTGTGEGKLFF.

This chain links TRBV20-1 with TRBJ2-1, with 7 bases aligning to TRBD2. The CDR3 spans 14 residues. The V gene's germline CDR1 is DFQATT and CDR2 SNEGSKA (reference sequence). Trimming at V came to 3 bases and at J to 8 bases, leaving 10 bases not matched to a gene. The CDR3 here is CSASLGGGFDEQFF. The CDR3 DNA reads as TGCAGTGCTAGTTTGGGCGGGGGTTTTGATGAGCAGTTCTTC.

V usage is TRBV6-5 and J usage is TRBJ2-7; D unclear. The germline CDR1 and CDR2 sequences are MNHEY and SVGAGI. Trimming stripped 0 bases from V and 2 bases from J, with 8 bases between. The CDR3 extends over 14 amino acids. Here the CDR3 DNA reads TGTGCCAGCAGTTACTCCATACAGCCCTACGAGCAGTACTTC. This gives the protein CASSYSIQPYEQYF.

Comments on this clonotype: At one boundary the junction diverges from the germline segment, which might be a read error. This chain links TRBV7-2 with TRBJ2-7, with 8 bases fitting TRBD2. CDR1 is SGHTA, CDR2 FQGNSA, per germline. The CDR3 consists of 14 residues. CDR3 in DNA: TGTGCCAGCAGCTTAGGGACTAGCTCCTTCGAGCAGTACTTC. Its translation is CASSLGTSSFEQYF.

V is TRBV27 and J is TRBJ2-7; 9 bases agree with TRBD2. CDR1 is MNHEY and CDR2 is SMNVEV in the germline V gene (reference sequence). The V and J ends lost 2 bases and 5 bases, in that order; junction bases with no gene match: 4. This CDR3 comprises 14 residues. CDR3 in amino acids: CASSLMREGHEQYF. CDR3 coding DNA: TGTGCCAGCAGTTTAATGCGGGAGGGCCACGAGCAGTACTTC.

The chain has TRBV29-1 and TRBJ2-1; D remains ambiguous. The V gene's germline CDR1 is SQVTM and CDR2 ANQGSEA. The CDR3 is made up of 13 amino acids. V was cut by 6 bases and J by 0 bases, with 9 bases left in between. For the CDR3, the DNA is TGCAGCGTGGGTGAAGGCTCCTACAATGAGCAGTTCTTC. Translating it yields CSVGEGSYNEQFF.

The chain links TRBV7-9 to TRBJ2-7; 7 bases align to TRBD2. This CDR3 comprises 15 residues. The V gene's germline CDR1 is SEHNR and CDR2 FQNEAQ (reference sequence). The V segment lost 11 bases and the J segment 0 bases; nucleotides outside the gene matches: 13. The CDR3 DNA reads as TGTGCCGCGGATGGGAGCAGGGAGGGCTCCTACGAGCAGTACTTC. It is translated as CAADGSREGSYEQYF.

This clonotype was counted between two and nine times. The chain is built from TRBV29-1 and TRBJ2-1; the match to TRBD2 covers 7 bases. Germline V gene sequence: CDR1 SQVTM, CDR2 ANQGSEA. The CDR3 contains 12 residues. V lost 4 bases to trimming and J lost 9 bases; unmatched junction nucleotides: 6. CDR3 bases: TGCAGCGTTGGGGGACTAAATATTGAGCAGTTCTTC. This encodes CSVGGLNIEQFF.

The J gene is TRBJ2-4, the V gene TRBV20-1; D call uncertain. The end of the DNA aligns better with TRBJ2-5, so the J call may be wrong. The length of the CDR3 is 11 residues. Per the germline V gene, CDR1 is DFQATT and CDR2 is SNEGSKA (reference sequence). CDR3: CSILLDETQYF. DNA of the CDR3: TGCAGTATACTTCTGGACGAGACCCAGTACTTC.

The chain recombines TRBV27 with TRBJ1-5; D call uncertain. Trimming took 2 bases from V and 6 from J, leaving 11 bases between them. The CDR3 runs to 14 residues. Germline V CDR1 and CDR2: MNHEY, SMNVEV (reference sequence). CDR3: CASSLNIEGQPQHF. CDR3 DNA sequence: TGTGCCAGCAGTTTAAATATCGAGGGTCAGCCCCAGCATTTT.

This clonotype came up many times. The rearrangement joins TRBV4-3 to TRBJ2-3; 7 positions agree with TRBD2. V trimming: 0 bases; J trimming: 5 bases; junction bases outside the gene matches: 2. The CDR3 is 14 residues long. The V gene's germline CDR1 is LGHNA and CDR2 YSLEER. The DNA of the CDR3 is TGCGCCAGCAGCCAAGAGCTAGCGGAAGATACGCAGTATTTT. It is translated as CASSQELAEDTQYF.

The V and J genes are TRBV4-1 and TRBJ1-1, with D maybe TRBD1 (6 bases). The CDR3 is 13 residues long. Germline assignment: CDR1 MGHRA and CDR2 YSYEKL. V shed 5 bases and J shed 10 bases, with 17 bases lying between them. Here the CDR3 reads CASSSVGGGGAFF. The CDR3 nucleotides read TGCGCCAGCAGCAGCGTAGGGGGTGGCGGAGCTTTCTTT.

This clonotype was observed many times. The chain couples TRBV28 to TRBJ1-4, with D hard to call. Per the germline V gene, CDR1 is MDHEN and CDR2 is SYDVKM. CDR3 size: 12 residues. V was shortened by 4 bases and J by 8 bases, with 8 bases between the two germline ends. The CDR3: CASSSGSEKLFF. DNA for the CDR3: TGTGCCAGCAGTTCCGGGTCAGAAAAACTGTTTTTT.

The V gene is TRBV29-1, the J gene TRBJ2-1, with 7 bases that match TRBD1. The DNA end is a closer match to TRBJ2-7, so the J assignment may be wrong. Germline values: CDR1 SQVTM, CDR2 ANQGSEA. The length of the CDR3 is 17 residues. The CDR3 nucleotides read TGCAGCGTCCTTCCGGTCGGGACAGAAAGCTCCTACAATGAGCAGTACTTC. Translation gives CSVLPVGTESSYNEQYF.